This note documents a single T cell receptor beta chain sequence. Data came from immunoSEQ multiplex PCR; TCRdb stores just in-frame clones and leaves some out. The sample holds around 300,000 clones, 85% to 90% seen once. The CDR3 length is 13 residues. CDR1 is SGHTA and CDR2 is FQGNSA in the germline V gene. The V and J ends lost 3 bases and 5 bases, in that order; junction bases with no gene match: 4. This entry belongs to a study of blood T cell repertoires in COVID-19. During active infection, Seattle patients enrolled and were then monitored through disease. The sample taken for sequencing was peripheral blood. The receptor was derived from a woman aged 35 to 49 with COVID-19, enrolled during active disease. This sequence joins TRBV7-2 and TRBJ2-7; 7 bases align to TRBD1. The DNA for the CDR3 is TGTGCCAGCAGCTTCCTACAGGGGAACGAGCAGTACTTC. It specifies CASSFLQGNEQYF.